A selection of T cell receptor beta chains follows, all from one sample in a study of vaccination effects on CD4 cells after COVID-19. This table comes from immunoSEQ multiplex PCR, and its TCRdb copy is limited to in-frame clones, with some not included. The sample includes 30,000 to 45,000 clones, around 69% of them seen just once. Their recognized antigens are unknown. Sequencing used CD4+ T cells from PBMCs cultured with HCoV-NL63 spike peptides, obtained before COVID-19 vaccination. Receptors originate from a human donor who had a prior SARS-CoV-2 infection. Each CDR3 is given with its conserved first and last residue. A D gene is named only where the DNA matches it firmly. A clone size is listed for some rows: how often the clone was seen (once, few, many), or a class if it is expanded.

cdr3_length: 15; clone_size: -; j_call: TRBJ2-1; v_call: TRBV7-8; d_call: -; cdr3_nt: TGTGCCAGCAGCCCATGGGCAGTCCCCGACAATGAGCAGTTCTTC; cdr3_aa: CASSPWAVPDNEQFF
cdr3_length: 14; clone_size: -; j_call: TRBJ2-3; v_call: TRBV7-3; d_call: -; cdr3_nt: TGTGCCAGCAGCTTAACGTTAGTGGGAAATACGCAGTATTTT; cdr3_aa: CASSLTLVGNTQYF
cdr3_length: 11; clone_size: -; j_call: TRBJ2-7; v_call: TRBV19; d_call: -; cdr3_nt: TGTGCCAGTAGTATGCAGGGCCAGCAGTACTTC; cdr3_aa: CASSMQGQQYF
cdr3_length: 15; clone_size: -; j_call: TRBJ2-5; v_call: TRBV7-6; d_call: -; cdr3_nt: TGTGCCAGCAGCTCTTCCGGGAGACTAGGGGCGACCCAGTACTTC; cdr3_aa: CASSSSGRLGATQYF
cdr3_length: 15; clone_size: -; j_call: TRBJ2-7; v_call: TRBV10-3; d_call: -; cdr3_nt: TGTGCCATCAGTGAAAGGCGGGACGGCTCCTACGAGCAGTACTTC; cdr3_aa: CAISERRDGSYEQYF
cdr3_length: 9; clone_size: few; j_call: TRBJ1-1; v_call: TRBV12-5; d_call: -; cdr3_nt: TGTGCTAGTGGTTTTACCCCTCACTTT; cdr3_aa: CASGFTPHF
cdr3_length: 16; clone_size: -; j_call: TRBJ2-1; v_call: TRBV5-1; d_call: -; cdr3_nt: TGCGCCAGCAGCTTGGTTCGGGCGAGCTCCTACAATGAGCAGTTCTTC; cdr3_aa: CASSLVRASSYNEQFF
cdr3_length: 13; clone_size: -; j_call: TRBJ2-2; v_call: TRBV5-1; d_call: -; cdr3_nt: TGCGCCAGCAGCTTCCCAGGGACCGGGGAGCTGTTTTTT; cdr3_aa: CASSFPGTGELFF
cdr3_length: 12; clone_size: -; j_call: TRBJ1-2; v_call: TRBV19; d_call: -; cdr3_nt: TGTGCCAGTAGTTACAATAACTATGGCTACACCTTC; cdr3_aa: CASSYNNYGYTF
cdr3_length: 14; clone_size: -; j_call: TRBJ1-2; v_call: TRBV4-2; d_call: -; cdr3_nt: TGTGCCAGCAGCCTGGAGGGGGTCAGCTATGGCTACACCTTC; cdr3_aa: CASSLEGVSYGYTF
cdr3_length: 12; clone_size: -; j_call: TRBJ2-1; v_call: TRBV5-1; d_call: TRBD1; cdr3_nt: TGCGCCAGCAGCTCGGACAGGGGGCCCCAGTTCTTC; cdr3_aa: CASSSDRGPQFF
cdr3_length: 16; clone_size: -; j_call: TRBJ1-3; v_call: TRBV5-1; d_call: -; cdr3_nt: TGCGCCAGCAGCCTCAGCTACCGTTCCCCTGGAAACACCATATATTTT; cdr3_aa: CASSLSYRSPGNTIYF
cdr3_length: 11; clone_size: -; j_call: TRBJ2-1; v_call: TRBV5-4; d_call: -; cdr3_nt: TGTGCCAGCAGCCGAAGCAATGAGCAGTTCTTC; cdr3_aa: CASSRSNEQFF
cdr3_length: 17; clone_size: -; j_call: TRBJ1-4; v_call: TRBV7-8; d_call: -; cdr3_nt: TGTGCCAGCAGCTTAGCACCCCCAGAGGCAACTAATGAAAAACTGTTTTTT; cdr3_aa: CASSLAPPEATNEKLFF
cdr3_length: 14; clone_size: -; j_call: TRBJ1-2; v_call: TRBV19; d_call: -; cdr3_nt: TGTGCCAGTAGCACCAGTAGGGGGATCTATGGCTACACCTTC; cdr3_aa: CASSTSRGIYGYTF
cdr3_length: 14; clone_size: -; j_call: TRBJ1-4; v_call: TRBV19; d_call: -; cdr3_nt: TGTGCCAGTAGTATGCGGCAGCCTAATGAAAAACTGTTTTTT; cdr3_aa: CASSMRQPNEKLFF
cdr3_length: 19; clone_size: -; j_call: TRBJ2-3; v_call: TRBV4-1; d_call: TRBD2; cdr3_nt: TGCGCCAGCAGCCAAGATTTAGCGGGGGGGCTGTCAAGCACAGATACGCAGTATTTT; cdr3_aa: CASSQDLAGGLSSTDTQYF
cdr3_length: 15; clone_size: -; j_call: TRBJ2-1; v_call: TRBV5-4; d_call: -; cdr3_nt: TGTGCCAGCAGTTTGGGAAGGGACTTCGACAATGAGCAGTTCTTC; cdr3_aa: CASSLGRDFDNEQFF
cdr3_length: 14; clone_size: -; j_call: TRBJ1-2; v_call: TRBV18; d_call: TRBD1; cdr3_nt: TGTGCCAGCTCACCCTGGACAGGGGACTATGGCTACACCTTC; cdr3_aa: CASSPWTGDYGYTF
cdr3_length: 11; clone_size: -; j_call: TRBJ1-2; v_call: TRBV12-3/TRBV12-4; d_call: -; cdr3_nt: TGTGCCAGCAGCCCCGGCGGTGGCTACACCTTC; cdr3_aa: CASSPGGGYTF
cdr3_length: 13; clone_size: -; j_call: TRBJ1-2; v_call: TRBV6-5; d_call: TRBD1; cdr3_nt: TGTGCCAGCAAACCGACAGGGTCCTATGGCTACACCTTC; cdr3_aa: CASKPTGSYGYTF
cdr3_length: 13; clone_size: -; j_call: TRBJ1-5; v_call: TRBV7-8; d_call: TRBD1; cdr3_nt: TGTGCCAGCAGCCAGGACAGGGACCAGCCCCAGCATTTT; cdr3_aa: CASSQDRDQPQHF
cdr3_length: 13; clone_size: -; j_call: TRBJ2-7; v_call: TRBV5-6; d_call: -; cdr3_nt: TGTGCCAGCAGCTTTACGGATTCCTACGAGCAGTACTTC; cdr3_aa: CASSFTDSYEQYF
cdr3_length: 15; clone_size: -; j_call: TRBJ2-1; v_call: TRBV11-3; d_call: TRBD1; cdr3_nt: TGTGCCAGCAGCTCCCGGGACAGGGGGGACAATGAGCAGTTCTTC; cdr3_aa: CASSSRDRGDNEQFF
cdr3_length: 13; clone_size: -; j_call: TRBJ2-7; v_call: TRBV28; d_call: -; cdr3_nt: TGTGCCAGCAGTTTATCGGGGACTGGCGAGCAGTACTTC; cdr3_aa: CASSLSGTGEQYF
cdr3_length: 13; clone_size: few; j_call: TRBJ2-7; v_call: TRBV29-1; d_call: -; cdr3_nt: TGCAGCGTTGAAGATCCCGGGGGCTACGAGCAGTACTTC; cdr3_aa: CSVEDPGGYEQYF
cdr3_length: 9; clone_size: -; j_call: TRBJ2-1; v_call: TRBV19; d_call: -; cdr3_nt: TGTGCCAGTAGGAATGAGCAGTTCTTC; cdr3_aa: CASRNEQFF
cdr3_length: 16; clone_size: -; j_call: TRBJ2-4; v_call: TRBV5-6; d_call: TRBD1; cdr3_nt: TGTGCCAGCAGCTTAAAGACAGGGTTAGCCAAAAACATTCAGTACTTC; cdr3_aa: CASSLKTGLAKNIQYF
cdr3_length: 15; clone_size: -; j_call: TRBJ2-3; v_call: TRBV6-5; d_call: TRBD2; cdr3_nt: TGTGCCAGCAGTACCATAGCGGGAGGGCCAGATACGCAGTATTTT; cdr3_aa: CASSTIAGGPDTQYF
cdr3_length: 13; clone_size: few; j_call: TRBJ1-2; v_call: TRBV11-3; d_call: -; cdr3_nt: TGTGCCAAACGGCGGGGGGAGAACTATGGCTACACCTTC; cdr3_aa: CAKRRGENYGYTF
cdr3_length: 16; clone_size: -; j_call: TRBJ2-5; v_call: TRBV7-8; d_call: TRBD2; cdr3_nt: TGTGCCAGCAGCCACCTACAGCGGGAGGGCCCGGAGACCCAGTACTTC; cdr3_aa: CASSHLQREGPETQYF
cdr3_length: 17; clone_size: -; j_call: TRBJ2-7; v_call: TRBV24-1; d_call: TRBD2; cdr3_nt: TGTGCCACCAGTGATTCCCCCGGGACTAGCGGGGCCTACGAGCAGTACTTC; cdr3_aa: CATSDSPGTSGAYEQYF
cdr3_length: 14; clone_size: -; j_call: TRBJ1-2; v_call: TRBV6-5; d_call: TRBD1; cdr3_nt: TGTGCCAGCAGGCCATCGGGACAGGGGGGCGGCTACACCTTC; cdr3_aa: CASRPSGQGGGYTF
cdr3_length: 11; clone_size: -; j_call: TRBJ1-5; v_call: TRBV12-3/TRBV12-4; d_call: -; cdr3_nt: TGTGCCAGCAGTTTGATGGGCCCCCAGCATTTT; cdr3_aa: CASSLMGPQHF
cdr3_length: 14; clone_size: -; j_call: TRBJ1-1; v_call: TRBV7-3; d_call: TRBD1; cdr3_nt: TGTGCCAGCAGCTCGAGGTCAGGACAGGGTTCTGTTTTCTTT; cdr3_aa: CASSSRSGQGSVFF
cdr3_length: 14; clone_size: -; j_call: TRBJ1-1; v_call: TRBV5-8; d_call: -; cdr3_nt: TGTGCCAGCAGCCCCCGGGACCCGAACACTGAAGCTTTCTTT; cdr3_aa: CASSPRDPNTEAFF
cdr3_length: 13; clone_size: -; j_call: TRBJ1-2; v_call: TRBV3-1/TRBV3-2; d_call: -; cdr3_nt: TGTGCCAGCAGCCAAGTGAGGGGGGGTGGCTACACCTTC; cdr3_aa: CASSQVRGGGYTF
cdr3_length: 15; clone_size: -; j_call: TRBJ2-1; v_call: TRBV11-3; d_call: TRBD1; cdr3_nt: TGTGCCAGCAGTCCTCGACAGGGGGCTTACGATGAGCAGTTCTTC; cdr3_aa: CASSPRQGAYDEQFF
cdr3_length: 15; clone_size: -; j_call: TRBJ2-5; v_call: TRBV7-2; d_call: -; cdr3_nt: TGTGCCAGCAGCCCCGGGACCCGGGGCCAAGAGACCCAGTACTTC; cdr3_aa: CASSPGTRGQETQYF
cdr3_length: 15; clone_size: -; j_call: TRBJ1-2; v_call: TRBV5-1; d_call: -; cdr3_nt: TGCGCCAGCAGCTTGCCCGGGGGCGCGGGCTATGGCTACACCTTC; cdr3_aa: CASSLPGGAGYGYTF
cdr3_length: 15; clone_size: -; j_call: TRBJ1-2; v_call: TRBV7-2; d_call: -; cdr3_nt: TGTGCCAGCAGCTTAACCCCACAGGTTCCAGATGGCTACACCTTC; cdr3_aa: CASSLTPQVPDGYTF
cdr3_length: 16; clone_size: -; j_call: TRBJ2-7; v_call: TRBV5-4; d_call: -; cdr3_nt: TGTGCCAGCAGCTCGCACACCCTGGAGACTCCCTACGAGCAGTACTTC; cdr3_aa: CASSSHTLETPYEQYF
cdr3_length: 15; clone_size: -; j_call: TRBJ1-4; v_call: TRBV2; d_call: TRBD1; cdr3_nt: TGTGCCAGCAGTGTGACAGGGGCGACTAATGAAAAACTGTTTTTT; cdr3_aa: CASSVTGATNEKLFF
cdr3_length: 14; clone_size: few; j_call: TRBJ1-4; v_call: TRBV6-6; d_call: -; cdr3_nt: TGTGCCAGCAGGCTAGGGGGGTCTAATGAAAAACTGTTTTTT; cdr3_aa: CASRLGGSNEKLFF
cdr3_length: 16; clone_size: once; j_call: TRBJ1-1; v_call: TRBV5-4; d_call: TRBD1; cdr3_nt: TGTGCCAGCACCTTGGTCCCAGGGGGCATGAACACTGAAGCTTTCTTT; cdr3_aa: CASTLVPGGMNTEAFF